This entry lists 23 T cell receptor beta chains sequenced from one sample in a study of shared clonotypes between healthy human individuals. Sequenced by immunoSEQ multiplex PCR; TCRdb stores in-frame clones only, minus some. The sample carries over a million clones, roughly 96% recorded once. Sequencing used naive CD4+ T cells sorted from blood. Subset in this sample: CD45RA+ positively selected. These receptors originate from a man aged 30 to 39 in good health.

The chain has TRBV5-8 and TRBJ2-1; D is unresolved. The CDR3 contains 14 residues. The V end was cut by 1 base, the J end by 8 bases, with 13 bases between. Germline V lookup: CDR1 SGHTS, CDR2 YDEGEE. Written as DNA, the CDR3 is TGTGCCAGCAGCTTGTTCCGGGCACACGATGAGCAGTTCTTC. Encoded protein: CASSLFRAHDEQFF. Variable domain in full (rest from reference TRBV5-8 and TRBJ2-1): EAGVTQSPTHLIKTRGQQATLRCSPISGHTSVYWYQQALGLGLQFLLWYDEGEERNRGNFPPRFSGRQFPNYSSELNVNALELEDSALYLCASSLFRAHDEQFFGPGTRLTVL.

The chain employs TRBV9 and TRBJ1-1; 9 nucleotides agree with TRBD1. J lost 3 bases, V lost 3 bases, and 12 bases had no gene match. CDR1 SGDLS and CDR2 YYNGEE come from the germline V gene. The CDR3 runs 17 residues. DNA of the CDR3: TGTGCCAGCAGCGCGAGGACAGGGGTCTTTGCGGACACTGAAGCTTTCTTT. Amino acids: CASSARTGVFADTEAFF.

The chain employs TRBV11-2 and TRBJ2-5, with D possibly being TRBD2 (6 bases). Looked up from germline, CDR1 is SGHAT and CDR2 is FQNNGV. V was shortened by 1 base and J by 4 bases, with 13 bases between the two germline ends. This CDR3 has 15 amino acids. CDR3 amino acids: CASSLVTGGPETQYF. The CDR3, as DNA: TGTGCCAGCAGCTTAGTGACCGGGGGTCCAGAGACCCAGTACTTC. The complete variable domain, with remaining parts taken from reference TRBV11-2 and TRBJ2-5, reads EAGVAQSPRYKIIEKRQSVAFWCNPISGHATLYWYQQILGQGPKLLIQFQNNGVVDDSQLPKDRFSAERLKGVDSTLKIQPAKLEDSAVYLCASSLVTGGPETQYFGPGTRLLVL.

The rearrangement links TRBV28 to TRBJ2-1; TRBD2 aligns across 10 bases. The V gene end was trimmed by 7 bases and the J gene end by 0 bases; junction bases not matched to a gene: 6. The CDR3 loop spans 16 amino acids. Germline CDR1 is MDHEN and CDR2 is SYDVKM. This CDR3 reads CASIRAGGFSYNEQFF. The CDR3 nucleotides read TGTGCCAGCATACGAGCGGGAGGGTTCTCCTACAATGAGCAGTTCTTC.

V usage is TRBV7-2 and J usage is TRBJ2-1, with 11 bases lining up with TRBD1. This CDR3 has 18 residues. Looked up from germline, CDR1 is SGHTA and CDR2 is FQGNSA. V shed 5 bases and J 1 base; nucleotides not matched to a gene: 10. The DNA for the CDR3 is TGTGCCAGCAGCCGCCCCCGGGACAGGGGGTTTTCCTACAATGAGCAGTTCTTC. Translating it yields CASSRPRDRGFSYNEQFF.

The genes are TRBV11-2 and TRBJ2-7; D remains ambiguous. This CDR3 has 15 amino acids. Trimming shortened V by 7 bases and J by 1 base, and 17 bases separated the two germline ends. Germline CDR1 reads SGHAT; CDR2 reads FQNNGV. The CDR3 DNA reads as TGTGCCAGCACCGTTTCGGTCCAACCGTCCTACGAGCAGTACTTC. Protein sequence: CASTVSVQPSYEQYF.

The chain has TRBV9 and TRBJ2-6, with 10 positions matching TRBD2. There are 22 residues in the CDR3. Germline CDR1 and CDR2: SGDLS and YYNGEE. V shed 0 bases and J 0 bases; nucleotides not matched to a gene: 15. The CDR3 is CASSVAPRISGRLSSGANVLTF. The CDR3 DNA reads TGTGCCAGCAGCGTAGCCCCTCGTATTAGCGGGAGGCTCAGCTCTGGGGCCAACGTCCTGACTTTC.

Comments on this clone: Additional DNA sequences in this sample encode the identical CDR3. CDR3 nucleotides: TGTGCCAGCAGCGTAGTAGGGGGTGAAGCTTTCTTT. It yields the protein CASSVVGGEAFF. This chain uses TRBV9 with TRBJ1-1; D might be TRBD1 (6 bases). Germline loops: CDR1 SGDLS, CDR2 YYNGEE. Between the trimmed V and J ends, which lost 0 bases and 7 bases, there was a span of 7 bases. The CDR3 is made up of 12 amino acids. Variable domain in full (rest from reference TRBV9 and TRBJ1-1): DSGVTQTPKHLITATGQRVTLRCSPRSGDLSVYWYQQSLDQGLQFLIQYYNGEERAKGNILERFSAQQFPDLHSELNLSSLELGDSALYFCASSVVGGEAFFGQGTRLTVV.

The genes are TRBV7-9 and TRBJ2-3; weak D call: TRBD2 (6 bases). This CDR3 region has 13 residues. CDR1 SEHNR and CDR2 FQNEAQ come from the germline V gene (reference sequence). The V and J ends lost 5 bases and 5 bases respectively, with 11 bases between them. The CDR3 spells CASSQGLVDTQYF. In nucleotides, the CDR3 is TGTGCCAGCAGCCAGGGACTTGTAGATACGCAGTATTTT.

The CDR3: CASSPLGRGADTQYF. The DNA for the CDR3 is TGTGCCAGCTCACCCCTGGGAAGGGGTGCAGATACGCAGTATTTT. The chain has TRBV18 and TRBJ2-3, with a weak D call TRBD1 (5 bases). V dropped 3 bases and J dropped 4 bases, with 14 bases sitting between them. The CDR3 totals 15 residues. Germline CDR1 is KGHSH and CDR2 is LQKENI.

The chain carries TRBV7-2 and TRBJ1-1; D perhaps matches TRBD1 (6 bases). The CDR3 sequence is 15 residues long. The V end lost 5 bases, the J end lost 4 bases, and 17 bases lay between the germline ends. CDR1 is SGHTA and CDR2 is FQGNSA in the germline V gene. The CDR3 reads CASSQTTGLGTEAFF. DNA of the CDR3: TGTGCCAGCAGCCAGACTACAGGGTTAGGCACTGAAGCTTTCTTT. Supplemented by reference TRBV7-2 and TRBJ1-1, the full variable domain reads GAGVSQSPSNKVTEKGKDVELRCDPISGHTALYWYRQSLGQGLEFLIYFQGNSAPDKSGLPSDRFSAERTGGSVSTLTIQRTQQEDSAVYLCASSQTTGLGTEAFFGQGTRLTVV.

V is TRBV5-1 and J is TRBJ1-4, with a tentative D call TRBD1 (6 bases). Deletions cut 4 bases from V and 7 bases from J, with 29 bases between. Germline CDR1 SGHRS, CDR2 YFSETQ. The CDR3 loop spans 19 amino acids. For the CDR3, the DNA is TGCGCCAGCAGCCTTACAGGGATGAAGGACTTAGGACTAATTGAAAAACTGTTTTTT. Its protein is CASSLTGMKDLGLIEKLFF.

This chain uses TRBV19 with TRBJ1-5, with 7 bases fitting TRBD1. Germline-derived CDR1 and CDR2 are LNHDA and SQIVND (reference sequence). V was pared by 9 bases and J by 9 bases, with 11 bases of the junction left unmatched. The CDR3 runs to 13 residues. CDR3 DNA: TGTGCCAGCACGGGACAGTCCTTATTGCCCCAGCATTTT. Translated, it gives CASTGQSLLPQHF.

A remark on this clone: Other DNA sequences in this sample translate to the same CDR3. The chain couples TRBV6-1 to TRBJ2-7; possibly TRBD2 for D (6 bases). V lost 0 bases and J 6 bases, leaving 6 bases between the germline ends. CDR3 size: 12 residues. Per the germline V gene, CDR1 is MNHNS and CDR2 is SASEGT. CDR3 residues: CASSEAGGEQYF. The CDR3 DNA sequence: TGTGCCAGCAGTGAAGCGGGAGGCGAGCAGTACTTC.

This chain uses TRBV2 with TRBJ2-1; 11 bases match TRBD2. J was trimmed by 0 bases and V by 2 bases; bases with no gene match: 6. Germline CDR1 and CDR2: SNHLY and FYNNEI. The CDR3 spans 18 residues. This chain's CDR3 is CASSETTSGRSSYNEQFF. CDR3 in DNA: TGTGCCAGCAGTGAAACAACTAGCGGGAGATCCTCCTACAATGAGCAGTTCTTC.

This chain connects TRBV2 to TRBJ2-1; 8 bases agree with TRBD1. This CDR3 contains 14 residues. V was clipped by 5 bases and J by 12 bases; unmatched bases: 12. The V gene's germline CDR1 is SNHLY and CDR2 FYNNEI. This chain's CDR3 is CASSPGQDSRGQFF. The DNA for the CDR3 is TGTGCCAGCAGTCCGGGACAGGACTCACGGGGGCAGTTCTTC.

The count of this clone is one. This chain uses TRBV5-1 with TRBJ2-1; 15 bases map to TRBD2. Germline CDR1 and CDR2: SGHRS and YFSETQ. The J segment lost 1 base and the V segment lost 2 bases, leaving 1 base of the junction unmatched. There are 17 residues in the CDR3. Here the CDR3 DNA reads TGCGCCAGCAGCTTCGGGACTAGCGGGAGGTCCTACAATGAGCAGTTCTTC. It encodes CASSFGTSGRSYNEQFF.

The chain links TRBV10-1 to TRBJ2-2; 8 bases are shared with TRBD2. Germline lookup yields CDR1 WNHNN and CDR2 SYGVQD (reference sequence). This CDR3 has 17 residues. V shed 1 base, J shed 0 bases, and the junction held 4 bases outside the gene matches. As DNA, the CDR3 is TGCGCCAGCAGTGAGTGGAAAGCGGGAGCGAACACCGGGGAGCTGTTTTTT. Amino acids: CASSEWKAGANTGELFF.

This clone was counted once. The V call is TRBV7-9, the J call TRBJ2-1; possible D gene TRBD2, 5 bases. The CDR3 runs to 16 residues. Trimming removed 5 bases at V and 4 bases at J, with 18 bases between. Looked up from germline, CDR1 is SEHNR and CDR2 is FQNEAQ (reference sequence). The CDR3 coding sequence is TGTGCCAGCAGCCTTTCCCGGTCGGCGGGTTACAATGAGCAGTTCTTC. It is translated as CASSLSRSAGYNEQFF.

The chain recombines TRBV7-9 with TRBJ2-5, with 7 nucleotides matching TRBD1. J gave up 6 bases and V 5 bases, and 9 bases lay outside the gene matches. Germline loops: CDR1 SEHNR, CDR2 FQNEAQ (reference sequence). The CDR3 extends over 14 amino acids. The CDR3 bases are TGTGCCAGCAGCCACCGACAGGGCTTGAAGACCCAGTACTTC. As protein: CASSHRQGLKTQYF.

The rearrangement joins TRBV28 to TRBJ2-3; 11 nucleotides match TRBD1. The CDR3 loop spans 15 amino acids. Germline V gene data show CDR1 as MDHEN and CDR2 as SYDVKM. Unmatched junction bases numbered 7, after V lost 6 bases and J lost 5 bases. The CDR3 DNA is TGTGCCAGCAGCAGAAGGACAGGGGGCCTAGATACGCAGTATTTT. Its translation is CASSRRTGGLDTQYF.

This chain connects TRBV6-4 to TRBJ1-5, with a tentative D call TRBD1 (5 bases). The length of the CDR3 is 13 residues. Germline lookup yields CDR1 MRHNA and CDR2 SNTAGT. V was clipped by 6 bases and J by 6 bases, with 12 bases between them. The CDR3 protein is CASSYDGGQPQHF. CDR3 sequence (DNA): TGTGCCAGCAGCTACGATGGGGGTCAGCCCCAGCATTTT.

V usage is TRBV25-1 and J usage is TRBJ1-2, with 8 bases matching TRBD1. The CDR3 runs to 15 residues. From germline, CDR1 is MGHDK and CDR2 SYGVNS. V lost 8 bases, J lost 8 bases, and 16 bases stayed unmatched. The CDR3 DNA sequence: TGTGCCAGCTTACTTTACCGGGACAGGCCGGGGGGCTACACCTTC. This encodes CASLLYRDRPGGYTF.